This TCR beta chain was sequenced for a study of tissue T cells after allogeneic stem cell transplantation. Study conclusions and caveats: The patient cohort was small and clinically heterogeneous, with limited sampling depth.

This clone has a handful of counts. Antigen unknown. Gene names and germline refer to mouse. Read sequence stops 1 residue before the CDR3 end, and the germline J gene provides the missing end. Germline assignment: CDR1 SGHND and CDR2 FRSKSL. This CDR3 comprises 12 residues. V shed 4 bases, J shed 4 bases, and the junction held 1 base outside the gene matches. Profiling relied on immunoSEQ multiplex PCR, and the TCRdb table lists in-frame clones only, not all of them. The sample holds roughly 51,000 clones; approximately 73% are singletons and the top ten take around 0.5%. This receptor was obtained from a pool of C57BL/6 mice in good health. The sample was sorted cells pooled from one or two spleens. V is TRBV15 and J is TRBJ2-7, with 7 bases fitting TRBD1. The CDR3 sequence is CASSSGQYEQYF. CDR3 bases read: TGTGCCAGCAGTTCGGGACAGTATGAACAGTAC.